This entry lists 15 T cell receptor beta chains sequenced from one sample in a study of T cells in Graves' hyperthyroidism and ophthalmopathy. The TCR beta CDR3 regions underwent amplification using RNA transcripts as the source. Using the HTBI primer set, a first-round RT-PCR was run on the TCR CDR3. Using its own MiXCR run on the multiplex PCR reads, TCRdb lists one record per CDR3 protein. The data hold roughly 510,000 distinct CDR3 sequences, with approximately 49% observed a single time. Sequencing was performed on peripheral blood or thyroid tissue (not recorded which). The receptor source for this set is an adult woman with Graves' disease, either hyperthyroidism or ophthalmopathy (not recorded which).

The chain joins TRBV29-1 to TRBJ2-7; D not certain. Germline V gene sequence: CDR1 SQVTM, CDR2 ANQGSEA. The CDR3 spans 13 residues. V was cut by 1 base and J by 6 bases, with 13 bases left in between. CDR3 DNA: TGCAGCGTTGAAGGGGGTGGGCACAGCGAGCAGTACTTC. Translated: CSVEGGGHSEQYF.

V is TRBV20-1 and J is TRBJ1-6; D is possibly TRBD1 (5 bases). Germline V gives CDR1 DFQATT, CDR2 SNEGSKA (reference sequence). The germline V and J ends were trimmed by 1 base and 13 bases, with 17 bases remaining between them. This CDR3 is built from 14 residues. CDR3 loop: CSARVGGAKEPLHF. Here the CDR3 DNA reads TGCAGTGCTAGAGTCGGAGGGGCCAAGGAGCCCCTCCACTTT.

This chain uses TRBV20-1 with TRBJ1-4, with 8 positions matching TRBD1. The germline V gene has CDR1 DFQATT and CDR2 SNEGSKA (reference sequence). CDR3 length equals 15 residues. J lost 8 bases, V lost 6 bases, and 14 bases had no gene match. CDR3 nucleotide sequence: TGCAGTGCCGAAGGTCGAGACAGGGGTGGGGAAAAACTGTTTTTT. It yields the protein CSAEGRDRGGEKLFF.

This clonotype showed up many times. The CDR3 DNA sequence: TGTGCCAGCAGCGCCCGCGAGGGTAACACTGAAGCTTTCTTT. Encoded protein: CASSAREGNTEAFF. This rearrangement joins TRBV9 to TRBJ1-1; no definite D call. The CDR3 is 14 residues long. Deletions cut 3 bases from V and 2 bases from J, with 11 bases between. CDR1 and CDR2 from the germline V gene are SGDLS and YYNGEE.

The genes are TRBV2 and TRBJ2-5; D not resolved. Germline CDR1 and CDR2: SNHLY and FYNNEI. V lost 3 bases, J lost 0 bases, and 5 bases lay in between. The length of the CDR3 is 13 residues. CDR3 protein: CASSDTYQETQYF. In DNA, the CDR3 is TGTGCCAGCAGTGACACGTACCAAGAGACCCAGTACTTC.

This chain joins TRBV20-1 and TRBJ1-1, with 8 bases matching TRBD1. The V gene end was trimmed by 6 bases and the J gene end by 5 bases; junction bases not matched to a gene: 8. CDR1 DFQATT and CDR2 SNEGSKA come from the germline V gene (reference sequence). The CDR3 has 13 amino acids. The CDR3 loop reads CSARRQGTTEAFF. The CDR3 DNA sequence: TGCAGTGCCCGGAGACAGGGGACGACTGAAGCTTTCTTT.

The genes are TRBV7-4 and TRBJ2-7, with D possibly being TRBD1 (6 bases). Trimming stripped 0 bases from V and 5 bases from J, with 14 bases between. The CDR3 consists of 15 residues. Germline assignment: CDR1 SGHVT and CDR2 SQSDAQ. The CDR3 coding sequence is TGTGCCAGCAGCTTAGCGGGACACGCCGGCGACGAGCAGTACTTC. This encodes CASSLAGHAGDEQYF.

This clonotype has just one count. J is TRBJ1-6 and V is TRBV4-3, with D possibly matching TRBD1 (5 bases). The germline gives CDR1 LGHNA, CDR2 YSLEER. The CDR3 runs 17 residues. V gave up 0 bases and J gave up 6 bases, with 15 bases separating them. DNA of the CDR3: TGCGCCAGCAGCCAAGATTCAGGGCCCACTATTAATTCACCCCTCCACTTT. It is translated as CASSQDSGPTINSPLHF.

This clonotype was detected ten times or more. The chain links TRBV29-1 to TRBJ2-7, with D perhaps assigned TRBD1 or TRBD2 (5 bases each). This CDR3 is 13 amino acids long. Germline CDR1 reads SQVTM; CDR2 reads ANQGSEA. The ends were cut back, 5 bases at V and 0 bases at J, with 11 bases in the middle. The DNA of the CDR3 is TGCAGCGTTTGGGGACCCGCCTCCTACGAGCAGTACTTC. This encodes CSVWGPASYEQYF.

This clonotype was observed a handful of times. The chain has TRBV7-8 and TRBJ2-5; 11 bases are a match to TRBD2. Germline trimming cut 5 bases from V and 2 bases from J; bases unmatched to any gene: 10. Germline lookup yields CDR1 SGHVS and CDR2 FQNEAQ. This CDR3 spans 17 amino acids. The CDR3 DNA follows: TGTGCCAGCAGCCCCATAGCGGGGGGGAACGGGCAAGAGACCCAGTACTTC. This codes for CASSPIAGGNGQETQYF. Combining the CDR3 with reference TRBV7-8 and TRBJ2-5 gives the whole variable domain GAGVSQSPRYKVAKRGQDVALRCDPISGHVSLFWYQQALGQGPEFLTYFQNEAQLDKSGLPSDRFFAERPEGSVSTLKIQRTQQEDSAVYLCASSPIAGGNGQETQYFGPGTRLLVL.

The CDR3 spells CASSDPETQYF. The CDR3 bases are TGTGCCAGCAGTGACCCAGAGACCCAGTACTTC. J is TRBJ2-5 and V is TRBV2; no definite D call. This CDR3 spans 11 amino acids. The V end lost 3 bases, the J end lost 4 bases, and 3 bases lay between the germline ends. CDR1 and CDR2 (germline): SNHLY, FYNNEI.

The chain has TRBV7-2 and TRBJ2-7; tentative D call: TRBD1 (5 bases). V was cut by 5 bases and J by 6 bases, with 11 bases left in between. The CDR3 is 12 amino acids. Germline V gene sequence: CDR1 SGHTA, CDR2 FQGNSA. CDR3 amino acids: CASSAGYLEQYF. The CDR3 nucleotides are TGTGCCAGCAGCGCAGGGTACCTCGAGCAGTACTTC.

This clonotype occurred a few times. The V call is TRBV28, the J call TRBJ2-5; no clear D. V lost 7 bases, J lost 5 bases, and 11 bases lay in between. Germline V CDR1 and CDR2: MDHEN, SYDVKM. The CDR3 covers 12 residues. In DNA form, the CDR3 reads TGTGCCAGCAATAAGGGTACCGAGACCCAGTACTTC. Translated: CASNKGTETQYF.

V usage is TRBV24-1 and J usage is TRBJ2-5; the match to TRBD1 covers 10 bases. The V gene's germline CDR1 is KGHDR and CDR2 SFDVKD. V shed 4 bases and J 5 bases; nucleotides not matched to a gene: 12. CDR3 length: 17 amino acids. The CDR3 loop reads CATSDPRTGGGGETQYF. The CDR3 DNA reads as TGTGCCACCAGTGACCCTCGGACAGGGGGGGGGGGGGAGACCCAGTACTTC.

The chain recombines TRBV5-6 with TRBJ1-6, with TRBD1 identical over 7 bases. CDR1 and CDR2 from the germline V gene are SGHDT and YYEEEE. After removal of 0 bases from V and 6 bases from J, the junction contained 6 bases not matched to a gene. The CDR3 has 16 residues. The CDR3 loop reads CASSLVGGSFNSPLHF. CDR3 nucleotide sequence: TGTGCCAGCAGCTTGGTAGGGGGCTCGTTTAATTCACCCCTCCACTTT.